This T cell receptor (beta chain) was profiled in a study of control samples from healthy donors and cancer patients. The CDR3 runs to 14 residues. The V gene end was trimmed by 0 bases and the J gene end by 3 bases; junction bases not matched to a gene: 1. Per the germline V gene, CDR1 is SGHRS and CDR2 is YFSETQ. Some clones are missing from TCRdb's copy, which holds only in-frame ones; the method was immunoSEQ multiplex PCR. The sample includes about 22,000 clones, around 83% of them seen just once. The V call is TRBV5-1, the J call TRBJ2-7, with TRBD1 matching 9 bases. The sequence was obtained from a man aged 55-75 years with head and neck cancer. The material sequenced was PBMCs. The CDR3 sequence: CASSLVGQGYEQYF. The CDR3 region has the DNA TGCGCCAGCAGCTTGGTGGGACAGGGCTACGAGCAGTACTTC.